This T cell receptor beta chain was identified in a study of cytomegalovirus exposure and HLA in healthy donors. Germline V lookup: CDR1 MDHEN, CDR2 SYDVKM. The V end lost 6 bases, the J end lost 5 bases, and 17 bases lay between the germline ends. This CDR3 is 14 amino acids long. Only in-frame clones appear in the TCRdb table, and some are missing; sequencing was by immunoSEQ multiplex PCR. The sample shows a few hundred thousand clones, 80% to 90% of them seen only once. Sequenced material: PBMCs. The clonotype was recovered from a young woman in good health and CMV-seronegative. The chain is built from TRBV28 and TRBJ2-7; perhaps TRBD2 as D (6 bases). CDR3 region: CASRVAGMSNEQYF. CDR3 sequence (DNA): TGTGCCAGCAGGGTGGCGGGGATGTCTAACGAGCAGTACTTC.